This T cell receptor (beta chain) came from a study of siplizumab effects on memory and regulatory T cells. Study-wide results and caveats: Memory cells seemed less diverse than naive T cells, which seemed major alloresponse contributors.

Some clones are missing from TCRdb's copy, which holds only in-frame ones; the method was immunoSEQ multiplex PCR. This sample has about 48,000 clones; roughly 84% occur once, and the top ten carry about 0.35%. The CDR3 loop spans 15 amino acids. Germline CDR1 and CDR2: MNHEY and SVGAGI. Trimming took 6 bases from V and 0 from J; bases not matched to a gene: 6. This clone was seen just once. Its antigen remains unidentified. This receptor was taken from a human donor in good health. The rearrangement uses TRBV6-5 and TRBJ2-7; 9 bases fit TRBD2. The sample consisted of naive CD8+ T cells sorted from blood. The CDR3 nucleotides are TGTGCCAGCAGGAATAGCGGGAGAAGCTCCTACGAGCAGTACTTC. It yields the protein CASRNSGRSSYEQYF.